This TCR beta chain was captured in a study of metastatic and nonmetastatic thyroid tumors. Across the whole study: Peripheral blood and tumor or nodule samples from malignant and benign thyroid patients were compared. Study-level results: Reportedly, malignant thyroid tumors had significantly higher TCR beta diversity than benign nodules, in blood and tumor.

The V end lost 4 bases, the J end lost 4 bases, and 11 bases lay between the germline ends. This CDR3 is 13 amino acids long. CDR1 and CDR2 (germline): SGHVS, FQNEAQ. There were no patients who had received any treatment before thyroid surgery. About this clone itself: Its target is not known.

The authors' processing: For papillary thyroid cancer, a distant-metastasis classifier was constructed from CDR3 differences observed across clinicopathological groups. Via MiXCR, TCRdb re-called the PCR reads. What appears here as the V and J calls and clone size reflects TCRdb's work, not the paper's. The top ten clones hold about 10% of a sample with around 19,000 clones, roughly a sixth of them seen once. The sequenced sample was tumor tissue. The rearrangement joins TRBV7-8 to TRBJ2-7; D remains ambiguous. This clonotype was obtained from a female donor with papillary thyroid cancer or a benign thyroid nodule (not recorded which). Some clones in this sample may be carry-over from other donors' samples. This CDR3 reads CASSSDKVYEQYF. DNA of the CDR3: TGTGCCAGCAGCTCCGACAAGGTTTACGAGCAGTACTTC.